This TCR beta chain was identified in a study of cytomegalovirus exposure and HLA in healthy donors. Produced via immunoSEQ multiplex PCR; TCRdb's table is partial and in-frame only. In the table there are roughly 150,000 clones, almost 85% of which are singletons. The study's findings and limits: Rare TCR sequences predominated, though certain public TCRs were found in many donors.

In regard to this clone: Its antigen is still unknown.

Trimming cost V 6 bases and J 9 bases, with 18 bases left between them. The CDR3 is 13 amino acids. Germline V lookup: CDR1 SGHRS, CDR2 YFSETQ. The specimen was PBMCs. The clonotype was recovered from a young man in good health and CMV-seropositive. The rearrangement uses TRBV5-1 and TRBJ2-5, with a weak D call TRBD2 (5 bases). CDR3 DNA: TGCGCCAGCAACCCGGCCTTGGACGGGGCCCAGTACTTC. It specifies CASNPALDGAQYF.